Listed below are T cell receptor beta chains from one sample, sequenced in a study of cytomegalovirus exposure and HLA in healthy donors. The assay was immunoSEQ multiplex PCR, and TCRdb's table has in-frame clones only and misses some. The sample contains 70,000 to 85,000 clones, 74% of which appear only once. Sample: PBMCs. The origin of the receptors is a man between 40 and 49 years old in good health and CMV-seropositive. Both conserved end residues are part of each CDR3. The D gene is left open where the match is weak. Clone size is given for some rows only: seen once, a few or many times, or a class if the clone is expanded.

d_call clone_size j_call v_call cdr3_nt cdr3_aa
. . TRBJ1-6 TRBV11-3 TGTGCCAGCAGCCTCGGACAGACCAATTCACCCCTCCACTTT CASSLGQTNSPLHF
. . TRBJ2-7 TRBV27 TGTGCCAGCAGTTTTCAGGGGACCAACGAGCAGTACTTC CASSFQGTNEQYF
. few TRBJ1-1 TRBV7-2 TGTGCCAGCAGCTTAGTTTCGGGTTGGAACACTGAAGCTTTCTTT CASSLVSGWNTEAFF
. . TRBJ2-3 TRBV2 TGTGCCAGCAGTGTAGGGGGCACAGATACGCAGTATTTT CASSVGGTDTQYF
TRBD1 once TRBJ2-7 TRBV10-2 TGCGCCAGCAGCAGGGGGTCCGAGCAGTACTTC CASSRGSEQYF
TRBD1 . TRBJ2-7 TRBV27 TGTGCCAGCAGTTCCCCTCTCGAGGGGGCGCGGTCCTACGAGCAGTACTTC CASSSPLEGARSYEQYF
. . TRBJ2-2 TRBV2 TGTGCCAGCAAAACAGGCGGGAACACCGGGGAGCTGTTTTTT CASKTGGNTGELFF
. . TRBJ2-7 TRBV2 TGTGCCAGCAGGATTGGGACATTGATATCCTCCTACGAGCAGTACTTC CASRIGTLISSYEQYF
TRBD2 . TRBJ2-7 TRBV27 TGTGCCAGCAGTCTTCAATCCAGCGGGACCCCCTACGAGCAGTACTTC CASSLQSSGTPYEQYF
TRBD2 . TRBJ2-3 TRBV5-4 TGTGCCAGCAGCTTGGCCAGCGGGGGGGATGCGCAGTATTTT CASSLASGGDAQYF
. once TRBJ2-7 TRBV27 TGTGCCAGCAGTTTCCCCGGGACAACCCTCTACGAGCAGTACTTC CASSFPGTTLYEQYF
TRBD2 . TRBJ2-1 TRBV4-3 TGCGCCAGCAGCCAAGATGGTGGCGGGGGTGGTGAGCAGTTCTTC CASSQDGGGGGEQFF
. once TRBJ2-5 TRBV28 TGTGCCAGCAGTCCCCTTCTCGCCAGGGGCCAGACCCAGTACTTC CASSPLLARGQTQYF
TRBD2 . TRBJ2-7 TRBV18 TGTGCCAGCTCACCAATGGGGAGGGACGAGCAGTACTTC CASSPMGRDEQYF
TRBD1 . TRBJ1-1 TRBV4-2 TGTGCCAGCAGCCAAGTAACAGGGGCCCAGACGAACACTGAAGCTTTCTTT CASSQVTGAQTNTEAFF
TRBD1 . TRBJ2-7 TRBV7-9 TGTGCCAGCAGCCCTCGGACAGGAAAGGGGTACGAGCAGTACTTC CASSPRTGKGYEQYF
. . TRBJ1-1 TRBV30 TGTGCCTGGAGTGTCCAGGAGAACACTGAAGCTTTCTTT CAWSVQENTEAFF
. . TRBJ2-1 TRBV2 TGTGCCAGCTTTTGGAGCTACAATGAGCAGTTCTTC CASFWSYNEQFF
. . TRBJ2-7 TRBV9 TGTGCCAGCAGCCCACATCCGGACAGTCCCCACGAGCAGTACTTC CASSPHPDSPHEQYF
. . TRBJ2-7 TRBV5-6 TGTGCCAGCAGCTTGGCCGTGGGCGAGCAGTACTTC CASSLAVGEQYF
. . TRBJ2-7 TRBV7-2 TGTGCCAGCAGCTTGATTTCTGGTTGGCAGACCTACGAGCAGTACTTC CASSLISGWQTYEQYF
. . TRBJ1-1 TRBV6-5 TGTGCCAGCCAGAGGGGAGGCTTTATTGAAGCTTTCTTT CASQRGGFIEAFF
. once TRBJ1-5 TRBV10-2 TGCGCCAGCAGTCAGACAGGAATGTCCAATCAGCCCCAGCATTTT CASSQTGMSNQPQHF
TRBD2 . TRBJ2-1 TRBV10-3 TGTGCCATCAGTGAAAGTGGGGCGGGAGCTGAGCAGTTCTTC CAISESGAGAEQFF
. . TRBJ1-3 TRBV7-8 TGTGCCAGCAGCATCGCAGGGATTAGCTCTGGAAACACCATATATTTT CASSIAGISSGNTIYF
TRBD2 . TRBJ2-1 TRBV6-6 TGTGCCAGCAGTAACAGCGGGGGGCCCTACAATGAGCAGTTCTTC CASSNSGGPYNEQFF
. . TRBJ2-5 TRBV30 TGTGCCTGGAGTGAGGGGCTAGCGGGACAGGAGCAGTACTTC CAWSEGLAGQEQYF
. . TRBJ2-2 TRBV7-7 TGTGCCAGCAGTGGGGGGGGCAACACCGGGGAGCTGTTTTTT CASSGGGNTGELFF
. . TRBJ2-3 TRBV7-8 TGTGCCAGCAGCTTAATTCCACAGGGTTTGACAGATACGCAGTATTTT CASSLIPQGLTDTQYF
TRBD1 few TRBJ2-5 TRBV10-3 TGTGCCATCAGGGGGGACAGGGGCGGGGAGACCCAGTACTTC CAIRGDRGGETQYF
TRBD1 . TRBJ1-3 TRBV7-3 TGTGCCAGCAGCCGGGACAGGGGAAACACCATATATTTT CASSRDRGNTIYF
TRBD1 once TRBJ1-6 TRBV30 TGTGCCTGGGGACAGGGAATAGGCTCACCCCTCCACTTT CAWGQGIGSPLHF
. once TRBJ1-2 TRBV6-5 TGTGCCAGCAGCCGCTTAAGGCAAGGGGGCTATGGCTACACCTTC CASSRLRQGGYGYTF
TRBD2 . TRBJ2-1 TRBV27 TGTGCCAGCAGTTCAAGATTCGGGACTAGGGGAGCCTACAATGAGCAGTTCTTC CASSSRFGTRGAYNEQFF
. . TRBJ2-7 TRBV5-5 TGTGCCAGCAGCTCCCCGGGAACCTACGAGCAGTACTTC CASSSPGTYEQYF
TRBD1 . TRBJ1-5 TRBV4-2 TGTGCCAGCAGCCAAGATCAGGGGGCAGGACAGCCCCAGCATTTT CASSQDQGAGQPQHF
TRBD1 . TRBJ2-1 TRBV11-2 TGTGCCAGCAGCGGTGGACAGGAGACGTACAATGAGCAGTTCTTC CASSGGQETYNEQFF
TRBD2 . TRBJ2-5 TRBV30 TGTGCCTGGACGAGGCTAGCGGGGGGGTACCAAGAGACCCAGTACTTC CAWTRLAGGYQETQYF
TRBD2 . TRBJ2-1 TRBV5-5 TGTGCCAGCAGCCCCTCCGGGGGGGCTAGGTACAATGAGCAGTTCTTC CASSPSGGARYNEQFF
. . TRBJ1-2 TRBV5-6 TGTGCCAGCAGCTGGGTACGGGGGAACTATGGCTACACCTTC CASSWVRGNYGYTF
TRBD1 . TRBJ2-1 TRBV14 TGTGCCAGCAGCCAGACAGGGCCTTACAATGAGCAGTTCTTC CASSQTGPYNEQFF
. . TRBJ2-3 TRBV4-1 TGCGCCAGCAGTGATTCAGGGGGGATTACGCAGTATTTT CASSDSGGITQYF